The 13 T cell receptor beta chains presented below share a single source sample, sequenced in a study of low-dose radiotherapy and immunotherapy resistance in tumors. Covering alpha and beta chains, TRAV- and TRBV-specific primers were used for the first-strand cDNA. TCR amplification used around 19 PCR cycles, a constant-region primer and a V-primer adapter. TCRdb re-analysed the reads in MiXCR, keeping a single row per CDR3 protein. Of approximately 100,000 distinct CDR3 sequences listed, around 20% are singletons. Time point in this sample: after trial treatment. As to treatment: LDRT plus nivolumab, ipilimumab, low-dose cyclophosphamide and aspirin (RACIN trial). The sequencing used PBMCs, collected after low-dose radiotherapy plus immunotherapy. All receptors derive from a male donor with prostate cancer.

This clonotype was counted at least ten times. V is TRBV19 and J is TRBJ2-6; D not resolved. Trimming removed 5 bases at V and 0 bases at J, with 11 bases between. The CDR3 is 16 residues long. Germline CDR1 LNHDA, CDR2 SQIVND (reference sequence). Written as DNA, the CDR3 is TGTGCCAGTAGTCCCTCCGTGGCCTCTGGGGCCAACGTCCTGACTTTC. Protein product: CASSPSVASGANVLTF.

The CDR3 region is CASSLYLSYEQYF. The DNA of the CDR3 is TGTGCCAGCAGTTTATACCTCTCCTACGAGCAGTACTTC. This chain joins TRBV12-3 or TRBV12-4 and TRBJ2-7; D unclear. V was shortened by 2 bases and J by 0 bases, with 5 bases between the two germline ends. The length of the CDR3 is 13 residues.

This clonotype was seen many times. The gene calls are TRBV29-1 and TRBJ1-5; D possibly corresponds to TRBD1 (5 bases). Trimming shortened V by 4 bases and J by 2 bases, and 9 bases separated the two germline ends. Germline V gives CDR1 SQVTM, CDR2 ANQGSEA. The CDR3 spans 13 residues. The CDR3 protein is CSVGMGGNQPQHF. Here the CDR3 DNA reads TGCAGCGTTGGGATGGGGGGCAATCAGCCCCAGCATTTT.

This clonotype was seen repeatedly, ten times or more. The chain has TRBV19 and TRBJ2-7; D is undetermined. This CDR3 comprises 15 residues. Per germline, CDR1 LNHDA and CDR2 SQIVND (reference sequence). Deletions cut 1 base from V and 4 bases from J, with 14 bases between. The CDR3 bases are TGTGCCAGTAGTATAGTGGCTGAATCCCTGTACGAGCAGTACTTC. This gives the protein CASSIVAESLYEQYF.

This clonotype was detected ten times or more. This chain uses TRBV19 with TRBJ1-5; D is undetermined. V lost 7 bases and J 6 bases, leaving 25 bases between the germline ends. The CDR3 loop spans 17 amino acids. Germline CDR1 LNHDA, CDR2 SQIVND (reference sequence). The CDR3 reads CASIVSRQVRFFQPQHF. Here the CDR3 DNA reads TGTGCCAGTATAGTCTCCCGACAAGTAAGATTTTTTCAGCCCCAGCATTTT.

This clonotype has a single count. The rearrangement links TRBV7-9 to TRBJ2-7; possible D gene TRBD1, 6 bases. CDR1 and CDR2 from the germline V gene are SEHNR and FQNEAQ (reference sequence). CDR3 size: 15 residues. The V gene lost 4 bases and the J gene lost 0 bases, with 13 bases spanning the gap. CDR3 sequence reads: CASSSVRGSSYEQYF. The DNA of the CDR3 is TGTGCCAGCAGCTCCGTCAGGGGAAGCTCCTACGAGCAGTACTTC. The full variable domain, its missing parts supplied by reference TRBV7-9 and TRBJ2-7, is DTGVSQNPRHKITKRGQNVTFRCDPISEHNRLYWYRQTLGQGPEFLTYFQNEAQLEKSRLLSDRFSAERPKGSFSTLEIQRTEQGDSAMYLCASSSVRGSSYEQYFGPGTRLTVT.

This clonotype was counted at least ten times. This chain joins TRBV3-1 and TRBJ1-1, with D tentatively TRBD1 (6 bases). Trimming removed 3 bases from V and 7 bases from J, with 15 bases in between. The length of the CDR3 is 14 residues. Per germline, CDR1 LGHDT and CDR2 YNNKEL (reference sequence). CDR3 sequence reads: CASSHGETGFEAFF. CDR3 bases: TGTGCCAGCAGCCACGGAGAGACAGGCTTTGAAGCTTTCTTT.

This clonotype was counted ten times or more. The chain recombines TRBV9 with TRBJ2-3; 12 bases are a match to TRBD2. CDR1 and CDR2 (germline): SGDLS, YYNGEE. CDR3 length: 16 residues. V gave up 7 bases and J gave up 4 bases; unmatched junction bases: 10. The CDR3 reads CASSTLAGGPADTQYF. The CDR3 DNA follows: TGTGCCAGCTCTACTCTAGCGGGGGGGCCAGCAGATACGCAGTATTTT. The full variable domain, completed using reference TRBV9 and TRBJ2-3, is DSGVTQTPKHLITATGQRVTLRCSPRSGDLSVYWYQQSLDQGLQFLIQYYNGEERAKGNILERFSAQQFPDLHSELNLSSLELGDSALYFCASSTLAGGPADTQYFGPGTRLTVL.

This clonotype was picked up many times. CDR3 DNA sequence: TGTGCCAGCGAACGGCGGCCCCAAGAGACCCAGTACTTC. It encodes CASERRPQETQYF. This chain connects TRBV2 to TRBJ2-5; D not resolved. The CDR3 has 13 amino acids. Germline CDR1 SNHLY, CDR2 FYNNEI. V lost 8 bases and J lost 1, with 11 bases in between.

On this clonotype: Given a far larger clone just one base away, this is likely a sequencing read error. The gene calls are TRBV2 and TRBJ2-1; 10 bases align to TRBD2. This CDR3 has 16 amino acids. Germline CDR1 SNHLY, CDR2 FYNNEI. The CDR3, as DNA: TGTGCCGGCAGCCAAGAGAGCGGGGGGGCAGGGAATGAGCAGTTCTTC. Translation gives CAGSQESGGAGNEQFF.

This clonotype was picked up many times. The chain employs TRBV6-2 or TRBV6-3 and TRBJ1-5; D may be TRBD1 (5 bases). The CDR3 loop spans 15 amino acids. The germline CDR1 and CDR2 sequences are MNHEY and SVGEGT. Between the trimmed V and J ends, which lost 9 bases and 9 bases, there was a span of 24 bases. The CDR3 sequence is CARRPSTANPRPQHF. CDR3 bases: TGTGCCAGGCGACCTTCGACAGCCAACCCGCGGCCCCAGCATTTT.

A remark on this clonotype: This may be a read error, as it is one base from a much larger clone. The chain carries TRBV7-2 and TRBJ1-2, with D unresolved. This CDR3 is 13 amino acids long. CDR1 is SGHTA, CDR2 FQGNSA, per germline. The CDR3 is CASSLSANYGYPF. As DNA, the CDR3 is TGTGCCAGCAGCCTCTCTGCTAACTATGGCTACCCCTTC.

This clonotype was picked up one time. The chain links TRBV12-3 or TRBV12-4 to TRBJ2-7; 7 nucleotides agree with TRBD1. The J segment lost 7 bases and the V segment lost 6 bases, leaving 9 bases of the junction unmatched. The length of the CDR3 is 13 residues. CDR3 sequence (DNA): TGTGCCAGCAGCACAGGGGTGCCTACGGAGCAGTACTTC. Protein sequence: CASSTGVPTEQYF.